The 28 T cell receptor beta chains given below trace back to one sample, sequenced in a study of shared clonotypes between healthy human individuals (dated by TCRdb to 2018 to 2021). Libraries were made using the immunoSEQ multiplex PCR assay. The immuneACCESS repertoire file appears here via TCRdb, limited to in-frame rearrangements. These files lack a portion of the clones; in checked studies, under half of the deficit traces to unresolved V genes, and the cause of the others is not known. For this sample there are about 1 million clones; under 80% appear just once. Together, the top ten hold roughly 1.4% of the sample. Material: memory CD4+ T cells sorted from blood. The cell subset or site label of this sample denotes: CD45RA-negative fraction. These receptor sequences come from a man aged 18 to 29 in good health.

The chain carries TRBV29-1 and TRBJ2-3; 8 bases are shared with TRBD2. Germline V gene data show CDR1 as SQVTM and CDR2 as ANQGSEA. With 0 bases clipped from V and 9 bases from J, the junction kept 8 bases outside the gene matches. The CDR3 covers 14 residues. The CDR3 sequence is CSVEDQREYGTQYF. CDR3 nucleotides: TGCAGCGTTGAAGATCAGCGGGAGTATGGGACGCAGTATTTT.

This rearrangement joins TRBV5-4 to TRBJ2-1; 7 bases map to TRBD2. This CDR3 has 12 residues. Germline CDR1 and CDR2: SGHNT and YYREEE (reference sequence). Germline trimming cut 4 bases from V and 9 bases from J; bases unmatched to any gene: 4. DNA of the CDR3: TGTGCCAGCAGCCGGGACTACCTTGAGCAGTTCTTC. Protein: CASSRDYLEQFF. Full variable domain (remainder filled in from reference TRBV5-4 and TRBJ2-1): ETGVTQSPTHLIKTRGQQVTLRCSSQSGHNTVSWYQQALGQGPQFIFQYYREEENGRGNFPPRFSGLQFPNYSSELNVNALELDDSALYLCASSRDYLEQFFGPGTRLTVL.

The chain is built from TRBV5-6 and TRBJ2-1, with a tentative D call TRBD2 (6 bases). V lost 4 bases, J lost 4 bases, and 24 bases lay in between. The CDR3 length is 18 residues. Germline values: CDR1 SGHDT, CDR2 YYEEEE. The CDR3 region has the DNA TGTGCCAGCAGCCGCGCGCTAGTTTCCTTTGGGGGGTACAATGAGCAGTTCTTC. Translation: CASSRALVSFGGYNEQFF. Based on the CDR3 plus reference TRBV5-6 and TRBJ2-1, the full variable domain is DAGVTQSPTHLIKTRGQQVTLRCSPKSGHDTVSWYQQALGQGPQFIFQYYEEEERQRGNFPDRFSGHQFPNYSSELNVNALLLGDSALYLCASSRALVSFGGYNEQFFGPGTRLTVL.

This clone was found a few times. The V gene is TRBV28, the J gene TRBJ2-6, with no clear D. Deletions cut 5 bases from V and 2 bases from J, with 10 bases between. Germline assignment: CDR1 MDHEN and CDR2 SYDVKM. The CDR3 sequence is 15 residues long. The CDR3 reads CASSPTSAGANVLTF. CDR3 in DNA: TGTGCCAGCAGTCCGACGAGTGCTGGGGCCAACGTCCTGACTTTC.

The chain couples TRBV7-8 to TRBJ1-1, with a possible D match to TRBD1 (5 bases). The CDR3 contains 16 residues. V was cut by 1 base and J by 8 bases, with 20 bases left in between. Germline V gene sequence: CDR1 SGHVS, CDR2 FQNEAQ. The CDR3, as DNA: TGTGCCAGCAGCTTAGGGCAGGGCATATCAAATAAGGAAGCTTTCTTT. This gives the protein CASSLGQGISNKEAFF.

The chain carries TRBV5-6 and TRBJ2-4; D may match TRBD1 or TRBD2 (5 bases each). The V and J ends lost 4 bases and 7 bases respectively, with 18 bases between them. This CDR3 is built from 15 residues. The V gene's germline CDR1 is SGHDT and CDR2 YYEEEE. CDR3 region: CASSPQGLTRNIQYF. In DNA, the CDR3 is TGTGCCAGCAGCCCCCAGGGCCTTACTAGGAACATTCAGTACTTC.

The V call is TRBV30, the J call TRBJ1-1; the match to TRBD1 covers 7 bases. Germline V gene lookup returns CDR1 GTSNPN and CDR2 SVGIG (reference sequence). The CDR3 spans 12 residues. CDR3: CARDSRGTEAFF. Here the CDR3 DNA reads TGTGCGCGGGACAGCCGGGGCACTGAAGCTTTCTTT.

The chain carries TRBV5-6 and TRBJ1-1; D might be TRBD1 (5 bases). Trimming stripped 0 bases from V and 5 bases from J, with 11 bases between. The CDR3 totals 14 residues. CDR1 is SGHDT and CDR2 is YYEEEE in the germline V gene. The CDR3 loop reads CASSLGGGETEAFF. The CDR3 nucleotides are TGTGCCAGCAGCTTGGGCGGGGGGGAAACTGAAGCTTTCTTT.

V gene TRBV11-2 combines with J gene TRBJ1-6; D is ambiguous. Germline CDR1 SGHAT, CDR2 FQNNGV. The CDR3 totals 13 residues. The V gene lost 0 bases and the J gene lost 13 bases, with 10 bases spanning the gap. CDR3 DNA sequence: TGTGCCAGCAGCTTAGACCGGGTTTCGCCCCTCCACTTT. Protein: CASSLDRVSPLHF.

The chain recombines TRBV5-1 with TRBJ2-2, with D possibly matching TRBD1 (5 bases). The CDR3 is 14 amino acids. Germline loops: CDR1 SGHRS, CDR2 YFSETQ. Trimming took off 6 bases at V and 1 base at J, with 10 bases between the two ends. This CDR3 reads CASKTVLNTGELFF. CDR3 DNA: TGCGCCAGCAAGACAGTTTTGAACACCGGGGAGCTGTTTTTT.

V and J are TRBV6-1 and TRBJ1-1; unclear D gene. CDR3 length: 15 amino acids. Germline loops: CDR1 MNHNS, CDR2 SASEGT. V lost 5 bases to trimming and J lost 1 base, with 14 bases between them. The DNA of the CDR3 is TGTGCCAGCAGTTTTCAACCTGTGGGGAACACTGAAGCTTTCTTT. This gives the protein CASSFQPVGNTEAFF.

The chain carries TRBV7-2 and TRBJ1-6; TRBD1 aligns across 7 bases. Germline values: CDR1 SGHTA, CDR2 FQGNSA. The CDR3 loop spans 14 amino acids. Germline trimming cut 2 bases from V and 6 bases from J; bases unmatched to any gene: 1. The CDR3 spells CASSLYRGNSPLHF. CDR3 sequence (DNA): TGTGCCAGCAGCTTATACAGGGGTAATTCACCCCTCCACTTT. The full variable domain, its missing parts supplied by reference TRBV7-2 and TRBJ1-6, is GAGVSQSPSNKVTEKGKDVELRCDPISGHTALYWYRQSLGQGLEFLIYFQGNSAPDKSGLPSDRFSAERTGGSVSTLTIQRTQQEDSAVYLCASSLYRGNSPLHFGNGTRLTVT.

The chain combines TRBV27 with TRBJ1-5, with TRBD1 identical over 7 bases. The V segment lost 8 bases and the J segment 0 bases; nucleotides outside the gene matches: 16. From germline, CDR1 is MNHEY and CDR2 SMNVEV (reference sequence). The CDR3 extends over 18 amino acids. The CDR3 sequence: CASHPTGQVGNSNQPQHF. CDR3 coding DNA: TGTGCCAGCCATCCGACCGGACAGGTGGGGAATAGCAATCAGCCCCAGCATTTT.

This clone was recorded once. DNA for the CDR3: TGTGCCAGCGATCCCGGTGGACGGAGAGAGAATGAGCAGTTCTTC. As protein: CASDPGGRRENEQFF. The chain has TRBV28 and TRBJ2-1; D unclear. CDR3 length equals 15 residues. V was shortened by 8 bases and J by 7 bases, with 21 bases between the two germline ends. Germline V lookup: CDR1 MDHEN, CDR2 SYDVKM.

This clone was detected a few times. The chain has TRBV10-3 and TRBJ2-1; possibly TRBD1 or TRBD2 for D (5 bases each). The V gene lost 5 bases and the J gene lost 9 bases, with 8 bases spanning the gap. The CDR3 runs 11 residues. The germline gives CDR1 ENHRY, CDR2 SYGVKD. The CDR3 is CAISPGTEQFF. The DNA of the CDR3 is TGTGCCATCAGTCCAGGGACTGAGCAGTTCTTC.

This chain joins TRBV7-2 and TRBJ2-2, with 7 bases fitting TRBD1. V shed 4 bases, J shed 9 bases, and the junction held 5 bases outside the gene matches. The CDR3 loop spans 13 amino acids. The germline CDR1 and CDR2 sequences are SGHTA and FQGNSA. CDR3 nucleotide sequence: TGTGCCAGCAGCTCTACAGGGGCCCGGGAGCTGTTTTTT. It specifies CASSSTGARELFF. The variable domain in full, with the rest retrieved from reference TRBV7-2 and TRBJ2-2, is GAGVSQSPSNKVTEKGKDVELRCDPISGHTALYWYRQSLGQGLEFLIYFQGNSAPDKSGLPSDRFSAERTGGSVSTLTIQRTQQEDSAVYLCASSSTGARELFFGEGSRLTVL.

This clone was observed a few times. The chain links TRBV5-4 to TRBJ1-1, with 8 bases that match TRBD1. This CDR3 has 15 amino acids. CDR1 and CDR2 (germline): SGHNT, YYREEE (reference sequence). Unmatched junction bases numbered 13, after V lost 4 bases and J lost 8 bases. The CDR3 sequence is CASSQDRVSFSEAFF. The CDR3 DNA reads TGTGCCAGCAGCCAGGACAGGGTTAGTTTTTCGGAAGCTTTCTTT.

The chain combines TRBV2 with TRBJ2-2; no clear D gene. Trimming removed 4 bases at V and 1 base at J, with 4 bases between. The CDR3 sequence is 13 residues long. Germline lookup yields CDR1 SNHLY and CDR2 FYNNEI. CDR3: CASSGQNTGELFF. CDR3 bases: TGTGCCAGCAGTGGACAGAACACCGGGGAGCTGTTTTTT.

This clone was picked up a small number of times. V is TRBV10-3 and J is TRBJ2-2; D ambiguous. The ends were cut back, 4 bases at V and 1 base at J, with 7 bases in the middle. The CDR3 totals 14 residues. Germline CDR1 ENHRY, CDR2 SYGVKD. This chain's CDR3 is CAISGTGNTGELFF. In DNA form, the CDR3 reads TGTGCCATCAGTGGGACGGGGAACACCGGGGAGCTGTTTTTT.

The V and J genes are TRBV29-1 and TRBJ2-7, with D tentatively TRBD2 (6 bases). This CDR3 contains 15 residues. Germline CDR1 reads SQVTM; CDR2 reads ANQGSEA. V was cut by 0 bases and J by 5 bases, with 17 bases left in between. The DNA for the CDR3 is TGCAGCGTTGAAGATGGGTTGGGGGGAAGTAACGAGCAGTACTTC. This translates into CSVEDGLGGSNEQYF.

CDR3 in DNA: TGTGCCAGCAGTTCGGCAGGGGGTTACAATGAGCAGTTCTTC. Translating it yields CASSSAGGYNEQFF. The J gene is TRBJ2-1, the V gene TRBV27; 7 positions agree with TRBD1. CDR3 size: 14 residues. Germline trimming cut 4 bases from V and 4 bases from J; bases unmatched to any gene: 4. The germline V gene has CDR1 MNHEY and CDR2 SMNVEV (reference sequence).

The V call is TRBV5-5, the J call TRBJ1-2, with D perhaps TRBD1 (5 bases). Germline loops: CDR1 SGHKS, CDR2 YYEKEE (reference sequence). The CDR3 extends over 13 amino acids. Trimming removed 3 bases at V and 4 bases at J, with 10 bases between. The CDR3 bases are TGTGCCAGCAGCTCCGCAGGGACCTATGGCTACACCTTC. Protein product: CASSSAGTYGYTF. The variable domain in full, with the rest retrieved from reference TRBV5-5 and TRBJ1-2, is DAGVTQSPTHLIKTRGQQVTLRCSPISGHKSVSWYQQVLGQGPQFIFQYYEKEERGRGNFPDRFSARQFPNYSSELNVNALLLGDSALYLCASSSAGTYGYTFGSGTRLTVV.

The table lists this clone with a count of one. The rearrangement joins TRBV25-1 to TRBJ1-6; D might be TRBD1 (6 bases). Germline CDR1 is MGHDK and CDR2 is SYGVNS. The CDR3 runs 14 residues. With 3 bases removed from V and 8 bases from J, the gap between germline ends came to 11 bases. The CDR3 DNA reads as TGTGCCAGCAGTGAGACTCGGGGGCATTCACCCCTCCACTTT. Translated, it gives CASSETRGHSPLHF.

The chain couples TRBV5-1 to TRBJ1-6; perhaps TRBD1 as D (6 bases). Trimming shortened V by 4 bases and J by 6 bases, and 20 bases separated the two germline ends. The germline V gene encodes CDR1 SGHRS and CDR2 YFSETQ. The CDR3 loop spans 17 amino acids. CDR3 protein: CASSPVRGPSGNSPLHF. The CDR3 DNA reads TGCGCCAGCAGCCCTGTCAGGGGCCCCTCTGGTAATTCACCCCTCCACTTT.

This clone was observed a single time. The chain employs TRBV5-1 and TRBJ2-6; D call uncertain. Germline assignment: CDR1 SGHRS and CDR2 YFSETQ. The CDR3 has 16 amino acids. V was trimmed by 0 bases and J by 2 bases, leaving 9 bases between them. The CDR3 sequence is CASSLVGFTGANVLTF. As DNA, the CDR3 is TGCGCCAGCAGCTTGGTGGGATTTACTGGGGCCAACGTCCTGACTTTC.

CDR3: CASSGGGTGTNYGYTF. The DNA for the CDR3 is TGTGCCAGCAGCGGAGGAGGGACAGGGACTAACTATGGCTACACCTTC. This chain connects TRBV9 to TRBJ1-2, with TRBD1 matching 9 bases. Unmatched junction bases numbered 6, after V lost 3 bases and J lost 0 bases. CDR3 length: 16 amino acids. Germline V gives CDR1 SGDLS, CDR2 YYNGEE.

The V call is TRBV7-2, the J call TRBJ2-3; 9 bases align to TRBD2. Trimming at V came to 4 bases and at J to 0 bases, leaving 14 bases not matched to a gene. Germline loops: CDR1 SGHTA, CDR2 FQGNSA. This CDR3 has 19 residues. CDR3 nucleotide sequence: TGTGCCAGCAGCTCCCGTCCTACTAGCGGGTGGACTAGCACAGATACGCAGTATTTT. Translated: CASSSRPTSGWTSTDTQYF.

V and J are TRBV30 and TRBJ1-5; TRBD1 is a possible D gene (5 bases). Germline CDR1 GTSNPN, CDR2 SVGIG (reference sequence). Between the trimmed V and J ends, which lost 4 bases and 5 bases, there was a span of 12 bases. CDR3 length: 13 amino acids. The CDR3 sequence: CAWTGREDQPQHF. The CDR3 DNA is TGTGCCTGGACGGGCAGGGAGGATCAGCCCCAGCATTTT.